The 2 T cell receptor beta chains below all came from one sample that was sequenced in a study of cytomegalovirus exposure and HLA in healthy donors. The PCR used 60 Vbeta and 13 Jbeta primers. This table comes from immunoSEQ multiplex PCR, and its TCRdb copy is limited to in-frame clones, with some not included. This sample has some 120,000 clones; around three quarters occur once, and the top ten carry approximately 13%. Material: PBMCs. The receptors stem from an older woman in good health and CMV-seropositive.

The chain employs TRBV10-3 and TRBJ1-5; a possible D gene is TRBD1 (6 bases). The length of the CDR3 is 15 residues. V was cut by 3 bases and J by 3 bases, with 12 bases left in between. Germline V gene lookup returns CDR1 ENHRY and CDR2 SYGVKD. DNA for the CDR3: TGTGCCATCAGTGACGGGGGGGCCCTCAATCAGCCCCAGCATTTT. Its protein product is CAISDGGALNQPQHF.

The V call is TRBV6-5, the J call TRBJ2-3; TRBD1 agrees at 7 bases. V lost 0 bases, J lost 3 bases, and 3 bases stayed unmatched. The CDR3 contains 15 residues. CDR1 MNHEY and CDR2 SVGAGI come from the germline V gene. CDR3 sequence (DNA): TGTGCCAGCAGTTACTCCCGACAGGGAACAGATACGCAGTATTTT. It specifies CASSYSRQGTDTQYF.